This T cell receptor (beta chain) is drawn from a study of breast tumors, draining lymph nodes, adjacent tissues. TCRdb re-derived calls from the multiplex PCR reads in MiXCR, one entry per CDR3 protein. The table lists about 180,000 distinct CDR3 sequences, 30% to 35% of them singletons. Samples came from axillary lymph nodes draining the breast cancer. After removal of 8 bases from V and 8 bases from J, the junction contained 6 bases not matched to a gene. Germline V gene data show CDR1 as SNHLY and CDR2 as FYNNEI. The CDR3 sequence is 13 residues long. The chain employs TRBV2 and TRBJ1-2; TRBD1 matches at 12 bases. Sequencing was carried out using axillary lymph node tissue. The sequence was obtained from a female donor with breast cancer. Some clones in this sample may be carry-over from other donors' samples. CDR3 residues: CASLTGTGGGYTF. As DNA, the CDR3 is TGTGCCAGCTTAACCGGGACAGGGGGCGGCTACACCTTC.